The clone carrying this TCR beta chain was seen just once. Its antigen is unknown. Germline assignment: CDR1 SGHVS and CDR2 FNYEAQ. This CDR3 spans 14 amino acids. The V and J ends lost 5 bases and 7 bases respectively, with 15 bases between them. This sample is drawn from a study of cytomegalovirus exposure and HLA in healthy donors. Study findings and constraints: Accurate predictions that matched the HLA-A and HLA-B alleles of most subjects were reportedly made from TCR beta sequences.

Primers included in the PCR were 60 Vbeta and 13 Jbeta primers. The data were produced by immunoSEQ multiplex PCR, yet TCRdb's version contains in-frame clones alone and is incomplete. Of some 150,000 clones listed, roughly 83% are singletons. Nominally healthy donors were sampled, though unrecorded immune exposures were likely. The J gene is TRBJ2-1, the V gene TRBV7-6; unclear D gene. This receptor was obtained from a woman aged 18 to 35 in good health and CMV-seronegative. The specimen sequenced was PBMCs. CDR3 sequence (DNA): TGTGCCAGCAGCCCGACGACGGGTTATAATGAGCAGTTCTTC. Translated, it gives CASSPTTGYNEQFF.